This paragraph reports one T cell receptor beta chain. These data originate in a study of blood T cell repertoires in COVID-19. Study overall: Whether acute or convalescent, the COVID-19 samples came from the United States, Italy and Spain.

The CDR3 has 14 residues. Trimming shortened V by 2 bases and J by 3 bases, and 9 bases separated the two germline ends. Germline V CDR1 and CDR2: SGHRS, YFSETQ. Clones were sequenced by immunoSEQ multiplex PCR, and TCRdb holds only the in-frame ones, with some missing. In the table there are hundreds of thousands of clones, about 85% of which are singletons. The rearrangement joins TRBV5-1 to TRBJ1-5; tentative D call: TRBD1 (5 bases). Sequenced: peripheral blood. The TCR sequence derives from a woman older than 75 with acute or convalescent COVID-19. CDR3 in amino acids: CASSLTGPNQPQHF. CDR3 nucleotide sequence: TGCGCCAGCAGCTTAACAGGACCCAATCAGCCCCAGCATTTT.